Below are 5 T cell receptor beta chains sequenced from a single sample in a study of T cells in Graves' hyperthyroidism and ophthalmopathy. RNA transcripts gave rise to amplified TCR beta CDR3 regions. HTBI primers were used for first-round RT-PCR of the TCR CDR3. TCRdb recomputed calls from the multiplex PCR reads with MiXCR, one row per CDR3 protein. This table has hundreds of thousands of distinct CDR3 sequences, 15% to 17% appearing once. The sample taken for sequencing was blood. The receptors come from a young woman with Graves' hyperthyroidism that later progressed to Graves' ophthalmopathy.

The chain couples TRBV19 to TRBJ2-5; the D gene is possibly TRBD1 (6 bases). The CDR3 length is 16 residues. V lost 5 bases and J lost 3, with 19 bases in between. CDR1 and CDR2 from the germline V gene are LNHDA and SQIVND (reference sequence). CDR3 protein: CASSGTSGTSKETQYF. The DNA of the CDR3 is TGTGCCAGTAGTGGAACTTCCGGGACAAGTAAAGAGACCCAGTACTTC.

This clonotype came up a few times. This chain links TRBV4-1 with TRBJ2-3; the D call may be TRBD1 or TRBD2 (5 bases each). This CDR3 is built from 17 residues. Germline V gene lookup returns CDR1 MGHRA and CDR2 YSYEKL. V was trimmed by 3 bases and J by 6 bases, leaving 22 bases between them. CDR3 residues: CASSQGSGQAKVDTQYF. The CDR3 DNA sequence: TGCGCCAGCAGCCAGGGTTCGGGGCAGGCCAAGGTCGATACGCAGTATTTT.

The gene calls are TRBV19 and TRBJ1-1, with 8 bases lining up with TRBD1. The CDR3 length is 15 residues. J gave up 1 base and V 1 base, and 2 bases lay outside the gene matches. Germline V lookup: CDR1 LNHDA, CDR2 SQIVND (reference sequence). CDR3 nucleotide sequence: TGTGCCAGTAGTATAGTAGGACAGGGGAACACTGAAGCTTTCTTT. It codes for CASSIVGQGNTEAFF.

Regarding this clonotype: At one boundary the junction diverges from the germline segment, which might be a read error. The rearrangement uses TRBV28 and TRBJ2-7; TRBD1 agrees at 10 bases. The CDR3 runs to 15 residues. Germline V CDR1 and CDR2: MDHEN, SYDVKM. Written as DNA, the CDR3 is TGTGCCGGCAGTTTGGGACAGGGGAGATCCTACGAGCAGTACTTC. Its translation is CAGSLGQGRSYEQYF.

The gene calls are TRBV19 and TRBJ2-1; possibly TRBD1 for D (5 bases). V gave up 7 bases and J gave up 5 bases, with 15 bases separating them. CDR1 is LNHDA, CDR2 SQIVND, per germline (reference sequence). This CDR3 spans 14 amino acids. The CDR3 sequence is CASKGVTDDNEQFF. For the CDR3, the DNA is TGTGCCAGTAAAGGTGTGACAGATGACAATGAGCAGTTCTTC.